Reported below is one TCR beta chain. This record comes from a study of blood T cell repertoires in COVID-19. This CDR3 is 16 amino acids long. J was trimmed by 2 bases and V by 5 bases; bases with no gene match: 11. Germline V lookup: CDR1 SGHRS, CDR2 YFSETQ. Original processing methods: By means of reference gene primer amplification, nucleated cell counts were estimated. Method: immunoSEQ multiplex PCR; TCRdb's copy keeps in-frame clones and lacks some. The V and J calls and clone size are taken from that table; D and trimming were inferred from the DNA. Of more than 85,000 clones in the sample, roughly 90% were seen once.

The sequence was collected from a man aged 55 to 70 with acute or convalescent COVID-19. Sample: peripheral blood. The genes are TRBV5-1 and TRBJ2-7; 9 bases line up with TRBD1. The CDR3 protein is CASRVTPGQGTYEQYF. CDR3 coding DNA: TGCGCCAGCAGAGTAACCCCGGGACAGGGAACCTACGAGCAGTACTTC.